This T cell receptor (beta chain) comes out of a study of CD8 T cells in Susac syndrome. With random hexamers, roughly 0.45 to 1 ug RNA was reverse transcribed. By means of immunoSEQ multiplex PCR, TCR beta CDR3 spanning 54 Vbeta and 13 Jbeta underwent amplification. Each CDR3 protein gets one entry after TCRdb re-called the immunoSEQ multiplex PCR reads with MiXCR. Of approximately 180,000 distinct CDR3 sequences in the sample, about 94% are singletons; the top ten hold 0.099%. The V gene's germline CDR1 is LGHDT and CDR2 YNNKEL (reference sequence). Trimming left V 5 bases short and J 2 bases short, with 12 bases between. The CDR3 consists of 15 residues.

The chain couples TRBV3-1 to TRBJ1-4; D remains unclear. Input material: CD4+ T cells from PBMCs. This clonotype originated in a human donor with Susac syndrome. CDR3 protein: CASSFPSGTNEKLFF. In nucleotides, the CDR3 is TGTGCCAGCAGCTTCCCGTCCGGGACTAATGAAAAACTGTTTTTT.